This record covers a single T cell receptor beta chain. The antigen this receptor binds is unknown. No base quality information exists; no much larger clone differs at one position. The data stem from a study of cytomegalovirus exposure and HLA in healthy donors (dated by TCRdb to 2017 to 2019). In terms of the full investigation: An earlier analysis of several hundred of the donors reported about 300 Gb of sequence data and 117 million unique TCR beta sequences obtained from about 200 million T cells. Besides the first cohort of more than 650 subjects, a separate validation cohort made up of 95 to 150 different subjects was used. An early release covering some 640 HLA-typed donors comprised 250 to 350 gigabases of sequencing data and some 79 million unique TCR sequences. Among under 450 genotyped donors of the cohort, an average of approximately 230,000 unique TCR beta nucleotide sequences were sequenced per donor, roughly 20% of them non-productive. The study aimed to test whether cataloging public T cell receptors could reveal signatures of past pathogen exposure. In the later analysis, no new phenotypic data were used to find candidate immune exposures; instead, reliance was placed on TCR beta sequences and their occurrence across donors. Among the approximately 400 genotyped donors, around 79% belonged to the genetic ancestry cluster associated with self-reported Caucasian donors. All discovery cohort repertoires had been generated on a single sequencing platform. The number of donors typed differed by locus, with 629-630 for A, B, C, DRB1 and DQB1, about 500 for DQA1, approximately 580 for DPA1, and approximately 470 for DPB1. Donor age, sex, ethnicity and CMV serostatus were compiled alongside the repertoire data. The study used immunosequencing to profile the T cell repertoires of more than 650 subjects and linked those repertoires to cytomegalovirus serostatus. Class I and class II HLA loci were covered by the typing at four-digit resolution. A later analysis re-examined previously published TCR beta repertoires from around 670 donors and added high-resolution HLA genotyping to investigate patterns of TCR occurrence. A later genetic analysis used genome-wide SNP genotypes for about 55% of the 666 donors, treating that subset as a discovery cohort. In an earlier analysis of 500 to 650 of the donors, high-throughput TCR beta sequencing was used to judge whether each TCR beta V gene segment behaved as functional or pseudogenic. The study combined high-throughput TCR immunosequencing, statistical association of individual TCRs with disease status, and machine learning to predict cytomegalovirus infection status. Several DR-DQ haplotypes were treated as single units for association and clustering because of strong linkage in the cohort.

The method behind the library was the immunoSEQ multiplex PCR assay. The multiplex PCR relied on a mix of 60 forward primers for TCR Vbeta segments and 13 reverse primers for TCR Jbeta segments. A multiplex PCR assay on genomic DNA amplified the CDR3 region of rearranged TCR beta genes. The amplified TCR beta libraries were sequenced on the Illumina HiSeq System as 87-base-pair reads. The study's own analysis went as follows. A later analysis tallied around 82 million unique TCR beta chains across the 660 or so repertoires, and approximately 12 million of those chains were shared by two or more donors. To remove PCR and sequencing errors, raw reads were error-corrected and collapsed into unique sequences using a nearest-neighbor algorithm that merged closely related sequences. V, D and J gene segments were assigned by aligning CDR3 sequences to IMGT reference sequences. For a sequence to be retained, a match of at least six nucleotides was required to both a V gene segment and a J gene segment. A rearrangement counted as productive if the CDR3 had no stop codons and remained in frame with V and J, and every other rearrangement counted as non-productive. Following IMGT convention, CDR3 was defined as the stretch from the second conserved V-encoded cysteine up to the conserved J-encoded phenylalanine. Sequences without an unambiguous match to a single V gene segment were excluded from the earlier analysis of 450 to 750 of the donors. An earlier analysis of a few hundred of the donors called V segments functional above 56.7% productive rearrangements and segregating when the between-donor standard deviation exceeded 5%. A statistical classification framework was built to diagnose cytomegalovirus status from the catalog of TCR beta chain sequences. V and J gene assignment, in a later analysis, came from comparing TCR nucleotide sequences with IMGT/GENE-DB human TR gene sequences. The TCRdist pipeline was used in a later analysis to assign CDR3 sequences and most-parsimonious VDJ recombination scenarios. In a later analysis, every TCR beta chain was defined by the combination of its CDR3 amino acid sequence and its V-gene family, and reads without a unique V-gene family were dropped. As a way to deal with suspected cross-contamination and a sequencing artifact, a later analysis dropped 450 to 700 nucleotide sequences that were highly shared and had low generation probability. A later analysis calculated a clonal expansion index for each public chain from normalized within-repertoire ranks of inferred template counts. Generation probabilities in a later analysis came from a VDJ recombination model fitted to out-of-frame rearrangements, and those results were checked against IGoR. Hypergeometric tests were used in a later analysis to score TCR-TCR, TCR-HLA and TCR-CMV co-occurrence, with a repertoire-size bias correction applied to the TCR pairs. To estimate false discovery rates, a later analysis permuted the HLA or CMV assignments 20 times. A later analysis grouped co-occurring TCRs with DBSCAN, adding TCRdist sequence similarity when clustering within HLA-allele-positive subsets. For co-occurrence clustering, repertoires with fewer than 30,000 or more than 120,000 public chains were excluded, along with five repertoires with anomalous nucleotide sharing. TCRdb provides this immuneACCESS table in a form limited to in-frame rearrangements. Some clones are lacking; in checked studies, under half of them reflect an unresolved V gene, and why the rest are absent is not known. V and J calls and clone size follow that table, whereas D and trimming were derived from the DNA. This sample lists about 130,000 clones; 60% to 85% were detected once. The ten largest clones capture more than 1.5% of the sample.

The cohort consisted of 670 or so healthy bone marrow donors. At the time of sampling, every cohort member was nominally healthy, though immune exposures that went unrecorded were likely present. The donor tested CMV seronegative, placing the donor among the 350 to 400 seronegative members of the cohort. A peripheral blood sample was provided by each donor, and peripheral blood mononuclear cells were used for TCR beta sequencing. Genomic DNA extraction from the blood cell samples was performed with the Qiagen DNeasy Blood Extraction Kit. The CDR3, cysteine through phenylalanine, is 14 amino acids long. Only the CDR3 portion is preserved as DNA: 42 bases, with reading frame beginning at the first base. CDR1 is given as SQVTM and CDR2 as ANQGSEA, both from the germline V gene. The V and J ends are trimmed by 4 bases and 0 bases, leaving 10 bases between them. Broad study findings and their caveats: A further reported finding was that TCR beta sequences accurately predicted the HLA-A and HLA-B alleles for most subjects in the first cohort. In this cohort, only TCR beta chains were sequenced, and detectable features were limited by the absence of alpha or paired-chain data. Linkage disequilibrium might explain the correlated functional status among segregating V segments, but an unknown experimental factor could not be ruled out. Sequencing depth was assumed to be roughly uniform across donors in the presence/absence analyses, though that assumption may not hold. HLA typing was unavailable for some donors at each locus, so association tests used only the typed subset. While some public TCRs were present in many individuals, most TCR sequences turned up only very rarely across donors. V-gene and J-gene trimming of TCR beta chains was associated with a missense DCLRE1C variant in a later genetic analysis, and the association was replicated in an independent cohort. Broadly in line with IMGT annotations, most TCR beta V segments showed up in productive rearrangements about 87% or about 30% of the time in an earlier analysis of 450 to 600 of the donors. Several of the top co-occurrence clusters appeared to be linked to parvovirus B19, influenza, CMV and Epstein-Barr virus, according to a later analysis. Most CMV-associated TCR beta chains appeared to be HLA-restricted in a later analysis, and the HLA associations seemed to be driven largely by CMV exposure. The 87-base-pair reads could not distinguish some IMGT-functional V segments, including TRBV6-2 and TRBV6-3, so those segments were excluded. At a false discovery rate of 0.05, a later analysis linked 16,951 TCR beta sequences to specific HLA alleles. Because counts were too low, roughly 17 rarely observed V segments, including chromosome 9 orphons, were left out of the earlier analysis of a few hundred of the donors. Strong co-occurrence of HLA alleles, especially DR and DQ, made assigning TCR associations to individual alleles difficult. A cluster of highly shared sequence variants was judged likely to represent a technical artifact of the sequencing pipeline. For the cohort, immune exposure information was limited to CMV serostatus. In a later analysis, the rate of TCR association differed among HLA loci, with DRB1 alleles having the most associated TCRs and HLA-C alleles having the fewest. A few of the identified cytomegalovirus-associated TCR beta chains were confirmed in vitro to be specific for cytomegalovirus antigens. In a later analysis, HLA-associated TCR beta chains showed more clonal expansion and lower generation probabilities than non-associated chains that were equally common. According to a later genetic analysis, donors in an Asian-associated ancestry cluster had fewer N-insertions in productive TCRs than the approximately 650-donor mean. The authors suggested that the approach could potentially be extended to other disease states and immunological phenotypes. Cytomegalovirus status was reported to be diagnosed by the classifier with high specificity and sensitivity in both the original and validation cohorts. The study listed approximately 150 TCR beta chains as associated with cytomegalovirus.

This receptor was obtained from a man aged 45-65 years in good health and CMV-seronegative. The chain is made from TRBV29-1 and TRBJ2-1; a tentative D call is TRBD2 (6 bases match). The specimen sequenced was PBMCs. The CDR3 sequence is CSVAEGSSYNEQFF. The nucleotide sequence reads as follows: TGCAGCGTTGCGGAGGGGAGCTCCTACAATGAGCAGTTCTTC.